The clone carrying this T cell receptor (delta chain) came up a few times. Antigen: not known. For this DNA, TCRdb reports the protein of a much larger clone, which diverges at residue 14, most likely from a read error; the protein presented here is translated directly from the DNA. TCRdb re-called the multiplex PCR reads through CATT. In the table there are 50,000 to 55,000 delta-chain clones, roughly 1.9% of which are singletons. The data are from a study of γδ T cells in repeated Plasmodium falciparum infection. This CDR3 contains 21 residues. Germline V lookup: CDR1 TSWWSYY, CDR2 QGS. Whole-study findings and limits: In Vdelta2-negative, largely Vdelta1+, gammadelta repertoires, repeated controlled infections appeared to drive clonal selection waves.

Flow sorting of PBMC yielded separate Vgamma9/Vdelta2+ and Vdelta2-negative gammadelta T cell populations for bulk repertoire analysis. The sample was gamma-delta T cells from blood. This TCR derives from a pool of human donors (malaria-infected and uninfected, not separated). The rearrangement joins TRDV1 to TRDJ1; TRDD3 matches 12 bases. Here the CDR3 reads CALGSCLPYWGIPHYTDKLIF. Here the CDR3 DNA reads TGTGCTCTTGGGTCCTGCCTGCCGTACTGGGGGATACCACATTACACCGATAAACTCATCTTC.